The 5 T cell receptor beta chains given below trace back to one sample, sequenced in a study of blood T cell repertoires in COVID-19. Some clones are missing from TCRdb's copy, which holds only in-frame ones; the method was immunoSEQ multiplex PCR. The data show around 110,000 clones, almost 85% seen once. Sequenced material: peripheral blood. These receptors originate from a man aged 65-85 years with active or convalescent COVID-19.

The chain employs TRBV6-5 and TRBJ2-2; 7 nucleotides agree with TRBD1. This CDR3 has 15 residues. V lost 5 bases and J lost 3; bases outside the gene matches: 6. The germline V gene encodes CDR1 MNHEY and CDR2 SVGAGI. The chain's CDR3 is CASSKRTGDTGELFF. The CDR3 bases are TGTGCCAGCAGTAAAAGGACAGGTGACACCGGGGAGCTGTTTTTT.

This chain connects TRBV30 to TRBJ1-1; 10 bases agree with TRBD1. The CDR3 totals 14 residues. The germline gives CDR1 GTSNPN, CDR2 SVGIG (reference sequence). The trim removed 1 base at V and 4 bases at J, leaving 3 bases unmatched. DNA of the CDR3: TGTGCCTGGAGTGGACAGGGGGCGCGCACTGAAGCTTTCTTT. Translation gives CAWSGQGARTEAFF.

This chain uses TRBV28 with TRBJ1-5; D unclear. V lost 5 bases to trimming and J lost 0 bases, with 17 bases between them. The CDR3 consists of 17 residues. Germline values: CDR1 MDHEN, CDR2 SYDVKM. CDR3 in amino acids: CASSNQSPGNSNQPQHF. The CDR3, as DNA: TGTGCCAGCAGTAACCAAAGCCCGGGTAATAGCAATCAGCCCCAGCATTTT.

The CDR3 sequence: CASSLYPNYGYTF. The CDR3 DNA is TGTGCCAGCAGCCTATATCCTAACTATGGCTACACCTTC. The chain joins TRBV28 to TRBJ1-2; no reliable D call. The CDR3 is 13 amino acids. With 6 bases removed from V and 0 bases from J, the gap between germline ends came to 8 bases. Germline CDR1 MDHEN, CDR2 SYDVKM.

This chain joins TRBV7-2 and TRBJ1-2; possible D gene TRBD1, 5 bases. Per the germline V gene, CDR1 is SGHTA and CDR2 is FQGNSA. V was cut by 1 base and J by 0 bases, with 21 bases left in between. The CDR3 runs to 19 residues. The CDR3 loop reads CASSLVSAFGLQANYGYTF. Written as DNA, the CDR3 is TGTGCCAGCAGCTTAGTTTCGGCCTTTGGCTTACAGGCTAACTATGGCTACACCTTC.